The 29 T cell receptor beta chains below come from one sample, sequenced in a study of blood T cell repertoires in COVID-19. Assay used: immunoSEQ multiplex PCR; TCRdb lists only in-frame clones, some missing. The sample includes about 210,000 clones, over 80% of them seen just once. Sequenced: PBMCs or T cells enriched from blood (not recorded which). The source of these receptors is a man between 18 and 29 years old with acute COVID-19.

This clone has only one observation. V is TRBV2 and J is TRBJ2-1; D possibly corresponds to TRBD1 (6 bases). The germline gives CDR1 SNHLY, CDR2 FYNNEI. V gave up 9 bases and J gave up 5 bases, with 11 bases separating them. This CDR3 comprises 12 residues. CDR3 amino acids: CASRDNHNEQFF. The CDR3 coding sequence is TGTGCCAGTAGGGACAATCACAATGAGCAGTTCTTC.

The V gene is TRBV6-2 or TRBV6-3, the J gene TRBJ2-7; 12 bases map to TRBD2. The CDR3 length is 16 residues. The V segment lost 2 bases and the J segment 1 base; nucleotides outside the gene matches: 3. Germline loops: CDR1 MNHEY, CDR2 SVGEGT. The CDR3 here is CASSYLLAGGSYEQYF. The CDR3, as DNA: TGTGCCAGCAGTTACCTACTAGCGGGAGGATCCTACGAGCAGTACTTC.

The chain couples TRBV2 to TRBJ1-5, with TRBD1 identical over 9 bases. V was pared by 6 bases and J by 4 bases, with 1 base of the junction left unmatched. This CDR3 spans 13 amino acids. Per the germline V gene, CDR1 is SNHLY and CDR2 is FYNNEI. CDR3 coding DNA: TGTGCCAGCAGGGGGACAGGGAATCAGCCCCAGCATTTT. Its translation: CASRGTGNQPQHF.

The chain combines TRBV18 with TRBJ2-7; 9 bases map to TRBD2. The V and J ends lost 2 bases and 3 bases, in that order; junction bases with no gene match: 11. CDR1 is KGHSH, CDR2 LQKENI, per germline. This CDR3 region has 17 residues. CDR3 sequence: CASSPGWALAGDYEQYF. The CDR3 DNA reads as TGTGCCAGCTCACCAGGGTGGGCACTAGCGGGTGACTACGAGCAGTACTTC.

This chain joins TRBV6-5 and TRBJ2-1; no clear D gene. CDR1 is MNHEY, CDR2 SVGAGI, per germline. The V end was cut by 2 bases, the J end by 0 bases, with 8 bases between. This CDR3 contains 15 residues. The CDR3 is CASSYRYSSYNEQFF. The CDR3 region has the DNA TGTGCCAGCAGTTACAGGTACAGCTCCTACAATGAGCAGTTCTTC.

The chain couples TRBV27 to TRBJ2-1; 14 nucleotides agree with TRBD2. V shed 5 bases and J 8 bases; nucleotides not matched to a gene: 5. Looked up from germline, CDR1 is MNHEY and CDR2 is SMNVEV (reference sequence). The CDR3 runs to 15 residues. CDR3: CASSAGTSGSYEQFF. CDR3 DNA: TGTGCCAGCAGTGCCGGGACTAGCGGGAGCTATGAGCAGTTCTTC.

The rearrangement uses TRBV6-6 and TRBJ2-7, with 8 bases lining up with TRBD1. V lost 6 bases to trimming and J lost 5 bases; unmatched junction nucleotides: 3. The CDR3 is 12 amino acids. Germline CDR1 is MNHNY and CDR2 is SVGAGI (reference sequence). The CDR3 spells CASRDRDHEQYF. The CDR3 region has the DNA TGTGCCAGCAGGGACAGGGACCACGAGCAGTACTTC.

Turning to this clone: Other DNA sequences of this sample code for an identical CDR3. The chain carries TRBV7-9 and TRBJ2-5, with a tentative D call TRBD1 (6 bases). Germline V gives CDR1 SEHNR, CDR2 FQNEAQ (reference sequence). V lost 0 bases and J 1 base, leaving 6 bases between the germline ends. CDR3 length: 14 amino acids. Written as DNA, the CDR3 is TGTGCCAGCAGCTTAGCAGGGGGCCAAGAGACCCAGTACTTC. Its translation: CASSLAGGQETQYF. Complete variable domain (other parts from reference TRBV7-9 and TRBJ2-5): DTGVSQNPRHKITKRGQNVTFRCDPISEHNRLYWYRQTLGQGPEFLTYFQNEAQLEKSRLLSDRFSAERPKGSFSTLEIQRTEQGDSAMYLCASSLAGGQETQYFGPGTRLLVL.

This chain connects TRBV4-2 to TRBJ2-1; 7 bases map to TRBD2. Germline lookup yields CDR1 LGHNA and CDR2 YNFKEQ. The V gene end was trimmed by 1 base and the J gene end by 9 bases; junction bases not matched to a gene: 3. The CDR3 is 13 amino acids. This CDR3 reads CASSQGLATEQFF. In DNA, the CDR3 is TGTGCCAGCAGCCAAGGACTAGCAACTGAGCAGTTCTTC.

This chain uses TRBV6-4 with TRBJ2-1, with D maybe TRBD2 (5 bases). CDR1 is MRHNA and CDR2 is SNTAGT in the germline V gene. Trimming removed 4 bases from V and 4 bases from J, with 17 bases in between. This CDR3 is 16 amino acids long. The chain's CDR3 is CASSVADSLPYNEQFF. In DNA form, the CDR3 reads TGTGCCAGCAGTGTTGCGGACTCACTACCTTACAATGAGCAGTTCTTC.

This clone has just one count. This chain links TRBV7-2 with TRBJ2-7, with D perhaps TRBD2 (6 bases). Trimming shortened V by 6 bases and J by 7 bases, and 19 bases separated the two germline ends. Germline CDR1 SGHTA, CDR2 FQGNSA. CDR3 length equals 14 residues. The CDR3 spells CASRGRLAGGEQYF. Written as DNA, the CDR3 is TGTGCCAGCAGGGGTAGACTCGCTGGGGGGGAGCAGTACTTC.

The chain has TRBV30 and TRBJ2-3; no clear D. The germline V gene has CDR1 GTSNPN and CDR2 SVGIG (reference sequence). This CDR3 is 12 amino acids long. The germline V and J ends were trimmed by 2 bases and 6 bases, with 9 bases remaining between them. CDR3: CAWSTARDTQYF. The CDR3 nucleotides read TGTGCCTGGAGTACGGCCAGGGATACGCAGTATTTT.

This sequence joins TRBV18 and TRBJ1-3; 7 bases align to TRBD1. The CDR3 sequence is 16 residues long. The germline CDR1 and CDR2 sequences are KGHSH and LQKENI. Losses at the gene ends were 3 bases for V and 0 bases for J; bases not matched to a gene: 5. The CDR3 sequence: CASSPGQVTSGNTIYF. The DNA for the CDR3 is TGTGCCAGCTCACCCGGACAGGTCACCTCTGGAAACACCATATATTTT.

This sequence joins TRBV12-3 or TRBV12-4 and TRBJ2-3, with a tentative D call TRBD2 (6 bases). The CDR3 runs 12 residues. Trimming pared 6 bases from V and 8 bases from J, leaving 12 bases between. This CDR3 is CASSRLGPTQYF. For the CDR3, the DNA is TGTGCCAGCAGCCGACTAGGTCCTACGCAGTATTTT.

The chain employs TRBV27 and TRBJ1-3; no clear D gene. Deletions cut 4 bases from V and 7 bases from J, with 8 bases between. This CDR3 has 12 amino acids. Germline CDR1 reads MNHEY; CDR2 reads SMNVEV (reference sequence). The DNA of the CDR3 is TGTGCCAGCAGTTCGGGTTCCAACACCATATATTTT. Translated, it gives CASSSGSNTIYF.

For the CDR3, the DNA is TGTGCCAGCAGTTTCAGGACAGTAGCAGATACGCAGTATTTT. Amino acid sequence: CASSFRTVADTQYF. The chain recombines TRBV28 with TRBJ2-3, with D tentatively TRBD1 (6 bases). The V gene's germline CDR1 is MDHEN and CDR2 SYDVKM. The V gene lost 3 bases and the J gene lost 4 bases, with 11 bases spanning the gap. The CDR3 is 14 residues long.

The genes are TRBV29-1 and TRBJ1-1; no clear D gene. V lost 4 bases, J lost 7 bases, and 10 bases lay in between. CDR3 length equals 11 residues. The germline CDR1 and CDR2 sequences are SQVTM and ANQGSEA. The CDR3 spells CSVGAGLEAFF. The DNA of the CDR3 is TGCAGCGTTGGGGCAGGACTTGAAGCTTTCTTT.

The chain employs TRBV10-1 and TRBJ2-7; D possibly corresponds to TRBD1 (5 bases). Germline V gene lookup returns CDR1 WNHNN and CDR2 SYGVQD (reference sequence). There are 12 residues in the CDR3. Trimming removed 8 bases from V and 0 bases from J, with 8 bases in between. CDR3 region: CASAGSSYEQYF. The CDR3 DNA is TGCGCCAGCGCAGGGTCCTCCTACGAGCAGTACTTC.

The CDR3 protein is CASSFKREDYSYNEQFF. CDR3 in DNA: TGTGCCAGCAGCTTCAAGCGGGAGGACTACTCCTACAATGAGCAGTTCTTC. J is TRBJ2-1 and V is TRBV11-2; the match to TRBD2 covers 9 bases. J lost 0 bases, V lost 3 bases, and 6 bases had no gene match. The CDR3 covers 17 residues. Germline V CDR1 and CDR2: SGHAT, FQNNGV. Full variable domain (remainder filled in from reference TRBV11-2 and TRBJ2-1): EAGVAQSPRYKIIEKRQSVAFWCNPISGHATLYWYQQILGQGPKLLIQFQNNGVVDDSQLPKDRFSAERLKGVDSTLKIQPAKLEDSAVYLCASSFKREDYSYNEQFFGPGTRLTVL.

The rearrangement uses TRBV11-3 and TRBJ2-7; TRBD1 matches at 9 bases. The trim removed 4 bases at V and 1 base at J, leaving 5 bases unmatched. Germline V lookup: CDR1 SGHNT, CDR2 YENEEA. The CDR3 extends over 15 amino acids. The CDR3 coding sequence is TGTGCCAGCAGCTCGGACAGGGGATCATCCTACGAGCAGTACTTC. Translated: CASSSDRGSSYEQYF. The whole variable domain, remainder taken from reference TRBV11-3 and TRBJ2-7, is EAGVVQSPRYKIIEKKQPVAFWCNPISGHNTLYWYLQNLGQGPELLIRYENEEAVDDSQLPKDRFSAERLKGVDSTLKIQPAELGDSAVYLCASSSDRGSSYEQYFGPGTRLTVT.

CDR3 DNA sequence: TGTGCCAGCAGTTCAAGGGGGCTAGGTTATAATTCACCCCTCCACTTT. As protein: CASSSRGLGYNSPLHF. This chain joins TRBV7-2 and TRBJ1-6; 7 bases agree with TRBD1. The V gene end was trimmed by 6 bases and the J gene end by 4 bases; junction bases not matched to a gene: 9. The CDR3 runs to 16 residues. Germline CDR1 is SGHTA and CDR2 is FQGNSA.

This rearrangement joins TRBV28 to TRBJ2-5, with 7 nucleotides matching TRBD1. Germline V gene data show CDR1 as MDHEN and CDR2 as SYDVKM. V lost 8 bases, J lost 3 bases, and 3 bases stayed unmatched. The CDR3 consists of 12 residues. Here the CDR3 reads CASRDSKETQYF. The CDR3 DNA reads as TGTGCCAGCCGGGACAGCAAAGAGACCCAGTACTTC.

The V and J genes are TRBV5-5 and TRBJ2-2; 9 nucleotides match TRBD1. The length of the CDR3 is 17 residues. Germline loops: CDR1 SGHKS, CDR2 YYEKEE (reference sequence). The V and J ends lost 1 base and 3 bases, in that order; junction bases with no gene match: 7. The CDR3 nucleotides are TGTGCCAGCAGCTTGAAACCGGGACAGGGTTACACCGGGGAGCTGTTTTTT. This sequence encodes CASSLKPGQGYTGELFF.

In its sample, this clone was seen a few times. The chain links TRBV2 to TRBJ2-7, with D unclear. With 7 bases removed from V and 3 bases from J, the gap between germline ends came to 10 bases. Germline V lookup: CDR1 SNHLY, CDR2 FYNNEI. This CDR3 is 12 amino acids long. The CDR3 coding sequence is TGTGCCAGCAATGACTTTTTCTACGAGCAGTACTTC. It yields the protein CASNDFFYEQYF.

The sample holds many counts of this clone. This chain links TRBV19 with TRBJ2-5; TRBD1 agrees at 8 bases. This CDR3 contains 14 residues. Germline V gives CDR1 LNHDA, CDR2 SQIVND (reference sequence). J was trimmed by 5 bases and V by 5 bases; bases with no gene match: 7. The CDR3 spells CASSLQGAFETQYF. For the CDR3, the DNA is TGTGCCAGTAGTCTTCAGGGGGCCTTCGAGACCCAGTACTTC.

The J gene is TRBJ2-1, the V gene TRBV4-2; 10 bases line up with TRBD2. Germline V CDR1 and CDR2: LGHNA, YNFKEQ. The CDR3 sequence is 17 residues long. The ends lost 0 bases at V and 10 bases at J; junction bases unmatched: 12. CDR3 sequence: CASSQDQSLAGLEEQFF. CDR3 DNA sequence: TGTGCCAGCAGCCAAGATCAATCACTAGCGGGACTAGAGGAGCAGTTCTTC.

This chain joins TRBV2 and TRBJ2-3, with D uncertain. The length of the CDR3 is 15 residues. Germline assignment: CDR1 SNHLY and CDR2 FYNNEI. Trimming shortened V by 4 bases and J by 2 bases, and 13 bases separated the two germline ends. In DNA form, the CDR3 reads TGTGCCAGCAGTGTAGTTCGGAGATCCACAGATACGCAGTATTTT. It encodes CASSVVRRSTDTQYF.

This chain uses TRBV6-2 or TRBV6-3 with TRBJ1-2; perhaps TRBD1 as D (6 bases). Germline V gene sequence: CDR1 MNHEY, CDR2 SVGEGT. Trimming shortened V by 1 base and J by 6 bases, and 9 bases separated the two germline ends. The CDR3 totals 13 residues. CDR3 sequence reads: CASSYYRDNGYTF. The DNA of the CDR3 is TGTGCCAGCAGTTACTACCGGGACAATGGCTACACCTTC.

The chain links TRBV28 to TRBJ2-7; D not certain. The CDR3 loop spans 13 amino acids. Looked up from germline, CDR1 is MDHEN and CDR2 is SYDVKM. V lost 1 base and J lost 2, with 6 bases in between. The CDR3 bases are TGTGCCAGCAGTTTATCAGGAACCTACGAGCAGTACTTC. This sequence encodes CASSLSGTYEQYF.